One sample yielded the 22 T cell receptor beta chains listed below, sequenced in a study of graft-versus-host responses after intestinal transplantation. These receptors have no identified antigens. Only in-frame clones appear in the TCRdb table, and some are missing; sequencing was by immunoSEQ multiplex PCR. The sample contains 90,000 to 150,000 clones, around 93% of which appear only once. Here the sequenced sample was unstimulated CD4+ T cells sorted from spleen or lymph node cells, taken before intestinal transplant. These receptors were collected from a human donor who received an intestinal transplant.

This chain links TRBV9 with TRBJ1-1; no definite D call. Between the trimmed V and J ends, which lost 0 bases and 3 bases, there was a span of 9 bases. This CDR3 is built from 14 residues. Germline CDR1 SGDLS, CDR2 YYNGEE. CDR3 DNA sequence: TGTGCCAGCAGCGTAGCAGCGAGGGACACTGAAGCTTTCTTT. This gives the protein CASSVAARDTEAFF.

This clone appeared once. The CDR3 region has the DNA TGTGCCAGCAGCTCACGGGAGGCTCAGCCCCAGCATTTT. Amino acids: CASSSREAQPQHF. The rearrangement links TRBV7-9 to TRBJ1-5; D unclear. This CDR3 region has 13 residues. Germline CDR1 and CDR2: SEHNR and FQNEAQ (reference sequence). The V gene lost 4 bases and the J gene lost 6 bases, with 10 bases spanning the gap.

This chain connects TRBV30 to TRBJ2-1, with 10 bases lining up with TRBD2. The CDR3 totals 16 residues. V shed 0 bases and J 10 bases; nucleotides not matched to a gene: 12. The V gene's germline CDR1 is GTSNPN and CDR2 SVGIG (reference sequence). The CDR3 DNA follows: TGTGCCTGGAGTGTCGGGCTAGCGGGAGCTTTGGGGGAGCAGTTCTTC. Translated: CAWSVGLAGALGEQFF.

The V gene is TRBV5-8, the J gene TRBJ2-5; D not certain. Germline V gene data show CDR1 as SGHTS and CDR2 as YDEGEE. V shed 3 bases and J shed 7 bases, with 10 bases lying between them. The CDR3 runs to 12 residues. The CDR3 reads CASSSNWGTQYF. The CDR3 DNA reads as TGTGCCAGCAGCTCCAACTGGGGGACCCAGTACTTC. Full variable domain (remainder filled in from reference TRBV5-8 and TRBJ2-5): EAGVTQSPTHLIKTRGQQATLRCSPISGHTSVYWYQQALGLGLQFLLWYDEGEERNRGNFPPRFSGRQFPNYSSELNVNALELEDSALYLCASSSNWGTQYFGPGTRLLVL.

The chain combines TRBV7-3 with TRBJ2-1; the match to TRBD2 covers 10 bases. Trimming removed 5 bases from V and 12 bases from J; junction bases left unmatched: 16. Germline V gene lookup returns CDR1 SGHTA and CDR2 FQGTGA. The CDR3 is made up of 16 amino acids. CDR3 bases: TGTGCCAGCAGCCCGAAGCGGGAGGGTTTGTTGGGGGGGCAGTTCTTC. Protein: CASSPKREGLLGGQFF.

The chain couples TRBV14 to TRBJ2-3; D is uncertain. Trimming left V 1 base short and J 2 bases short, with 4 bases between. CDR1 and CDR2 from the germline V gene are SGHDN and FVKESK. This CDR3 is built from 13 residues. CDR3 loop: CASSQVSTDTQYF. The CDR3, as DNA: TGTGCCAGCAGCCAAGTGTCCACAGATACGCAGTATTTT.

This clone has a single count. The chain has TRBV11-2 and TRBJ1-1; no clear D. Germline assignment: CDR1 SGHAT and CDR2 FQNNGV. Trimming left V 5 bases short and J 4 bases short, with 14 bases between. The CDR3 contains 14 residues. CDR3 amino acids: CASSLEWLGTEAFF. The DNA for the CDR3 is TGTGCCAGCAGCCTCGAATGGCTTGGCACTGAAGCTTTCTTT.

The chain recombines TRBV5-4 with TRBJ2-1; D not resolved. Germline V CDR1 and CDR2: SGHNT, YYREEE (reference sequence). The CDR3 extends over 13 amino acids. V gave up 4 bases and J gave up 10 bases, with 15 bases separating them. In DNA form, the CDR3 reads TGTGCCAGCAGCCTCCTGCCGGGTGAGGAGCAGTTCTTC. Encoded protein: CASSLLPGEEQFF. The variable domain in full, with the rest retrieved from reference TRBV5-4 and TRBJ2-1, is ETGVTQSPTHLIKTRGQQVTLRCSSQSGHNTVSWYQQALGQGPQFIFQYYREEENGRGNFPPRFSGLQFPNYSSELNVNALELDDSALYLCASSLLPGEEQFFGPGTRLTVL.

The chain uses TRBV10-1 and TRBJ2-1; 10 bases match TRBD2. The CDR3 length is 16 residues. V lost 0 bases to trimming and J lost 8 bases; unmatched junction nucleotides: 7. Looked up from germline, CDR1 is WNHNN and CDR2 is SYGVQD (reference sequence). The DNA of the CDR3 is TGCGCCAGCAGTGAGTCCCTAGCGGGAGACTGGTATGAGCAGTTCTTC. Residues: CASSESLAGDWYEQFF.

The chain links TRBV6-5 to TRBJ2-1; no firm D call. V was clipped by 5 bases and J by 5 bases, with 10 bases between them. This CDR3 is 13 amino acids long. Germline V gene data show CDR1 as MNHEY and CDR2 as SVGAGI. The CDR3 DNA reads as TGTGCCAGCAGTCCCCCCCGGAACAATGAGCAGTTCTTC. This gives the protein CASSPPRNNEQFF.

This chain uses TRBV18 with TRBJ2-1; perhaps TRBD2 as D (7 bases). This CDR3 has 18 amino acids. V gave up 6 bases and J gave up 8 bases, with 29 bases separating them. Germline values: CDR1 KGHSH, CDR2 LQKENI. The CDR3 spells CASSTAGAETSGMDEQFF. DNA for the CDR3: TGTGCCAGCTCGACCGCGGGGGCGGAAACCTCGGGGATGGATGAGCAGTTCTTC.

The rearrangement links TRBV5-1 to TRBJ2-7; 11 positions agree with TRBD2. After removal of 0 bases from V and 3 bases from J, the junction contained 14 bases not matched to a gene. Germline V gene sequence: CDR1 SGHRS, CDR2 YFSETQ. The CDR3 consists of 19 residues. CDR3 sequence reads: CASSLELGRLAGLYYEQYF. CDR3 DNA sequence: TGCGCCAGCAGCTTGGAGTTGGGTCGACTAGCGGGACTCTACTACGAGCAGTACTTC. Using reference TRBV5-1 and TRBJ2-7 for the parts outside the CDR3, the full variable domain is KAGVTQTPRYLIKTRGQQVTLSCSPISGHRSVSWYQQTPGQGLQFLFEYFSETQRNKGNFPGRFSGRQFSNSRSEMNVSTLELGDSALYLCASSLELGRLAGLYYEQYFGPGTRLTVT.

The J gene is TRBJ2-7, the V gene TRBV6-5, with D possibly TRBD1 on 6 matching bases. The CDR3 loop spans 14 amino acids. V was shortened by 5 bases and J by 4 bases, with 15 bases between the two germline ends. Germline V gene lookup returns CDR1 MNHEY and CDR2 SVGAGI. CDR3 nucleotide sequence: TGTGCCAGCAGTGATTGGGGGCGAGGATACGAGCAGTACTTC. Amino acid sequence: CASSDWGRGYEQYF.

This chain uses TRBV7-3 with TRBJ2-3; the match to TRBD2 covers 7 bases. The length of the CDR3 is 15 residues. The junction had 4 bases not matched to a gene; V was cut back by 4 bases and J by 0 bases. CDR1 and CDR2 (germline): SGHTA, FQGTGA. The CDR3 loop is CASSSGLHSTDTQYF. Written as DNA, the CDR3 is TGTGCCAGCAGCTCGGGACTACACAGCACAGATACGCAGTATTTT. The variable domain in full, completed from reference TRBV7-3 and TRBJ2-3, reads GAGVSQTPSNKVTEKGKYVELRCDPISGHTALYWYRQSLGQGPEFLIYFQGTGAADDSGLPNDRFFAVRPEGSVSTLKIQRTERGDSAVYLCASSSGLHSTDTQYFGPGTRLTVL.

CDR3 region: CASSGQLWRNEQFF. CDR3 DNA sequence: TGTGCCAGCAGTGGTCAGCTATGGCGCAATGAGCAGTTCTTC. The rearrangement joins TRBV25-1 to TRBJ2-1; no definite D call. Per the germline V gene, CDR1 is MGHDK and CDR2 is SYGVNS. Trimming stripped 4 bases from V and 6 bases from J, with 13 bases between. This CDR3 is 14 amino acids long.

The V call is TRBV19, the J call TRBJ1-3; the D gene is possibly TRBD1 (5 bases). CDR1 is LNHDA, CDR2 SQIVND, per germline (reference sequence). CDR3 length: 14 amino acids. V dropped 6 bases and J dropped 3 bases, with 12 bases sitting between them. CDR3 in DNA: TGTGCCAGTAGCCCGGTGGGGGTTGGAAACACCATATATTTT. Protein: CASSPVGVGNTIYF.

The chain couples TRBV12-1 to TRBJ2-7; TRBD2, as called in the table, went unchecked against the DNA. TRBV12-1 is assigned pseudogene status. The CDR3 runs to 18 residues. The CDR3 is CASSWDLLAGGSPYEQYF. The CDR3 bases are TGTGCCAGCAGCTGGGACCTACTAGCGGGAGGGTCCCCCTACGAGCAGTACTTC.

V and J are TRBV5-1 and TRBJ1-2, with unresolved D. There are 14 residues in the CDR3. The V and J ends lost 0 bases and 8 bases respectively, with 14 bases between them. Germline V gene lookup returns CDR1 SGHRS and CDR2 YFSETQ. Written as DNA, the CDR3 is TGCGCCAGCAGCTTGGAGGCAGGCCAGAAAGGCTACACCTTC. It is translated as CASSLEAGQKGYTF.

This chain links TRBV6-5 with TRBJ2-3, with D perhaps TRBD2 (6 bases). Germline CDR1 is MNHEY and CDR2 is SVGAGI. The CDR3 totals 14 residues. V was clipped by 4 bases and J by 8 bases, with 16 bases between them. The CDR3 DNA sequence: TGTGCCAGCAGTTCCCCTCTCGGGAGAAGTACGCAGTATTTT. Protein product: CASSSPLGRSTQYF.

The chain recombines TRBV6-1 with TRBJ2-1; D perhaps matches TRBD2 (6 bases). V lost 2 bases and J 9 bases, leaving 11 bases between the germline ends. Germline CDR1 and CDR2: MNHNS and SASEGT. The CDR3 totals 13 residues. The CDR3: CASSESGVGEQFF. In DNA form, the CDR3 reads TGTGCCAGCAGTGAATCGGGGGTCGGTGAGCAGTTCTTC.

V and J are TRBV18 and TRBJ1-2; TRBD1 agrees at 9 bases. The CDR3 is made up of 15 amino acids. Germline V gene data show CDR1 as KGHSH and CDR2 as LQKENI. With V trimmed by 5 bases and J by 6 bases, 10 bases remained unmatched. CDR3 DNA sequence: TGTGCCAGCTCATCAGTACAGGGGGCCGGGGATGGCTACACCTTC. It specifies CASSSVQGAGDGYTF.

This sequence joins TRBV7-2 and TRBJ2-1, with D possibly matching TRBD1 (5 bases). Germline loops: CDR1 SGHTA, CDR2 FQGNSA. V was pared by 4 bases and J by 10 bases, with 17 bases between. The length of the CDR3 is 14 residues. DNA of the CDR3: TGTGCCAGCAGCTATCCCTGGAGTTCAGGGGAGCAGTTCTTC. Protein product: CASSYPWSSGEQFF.